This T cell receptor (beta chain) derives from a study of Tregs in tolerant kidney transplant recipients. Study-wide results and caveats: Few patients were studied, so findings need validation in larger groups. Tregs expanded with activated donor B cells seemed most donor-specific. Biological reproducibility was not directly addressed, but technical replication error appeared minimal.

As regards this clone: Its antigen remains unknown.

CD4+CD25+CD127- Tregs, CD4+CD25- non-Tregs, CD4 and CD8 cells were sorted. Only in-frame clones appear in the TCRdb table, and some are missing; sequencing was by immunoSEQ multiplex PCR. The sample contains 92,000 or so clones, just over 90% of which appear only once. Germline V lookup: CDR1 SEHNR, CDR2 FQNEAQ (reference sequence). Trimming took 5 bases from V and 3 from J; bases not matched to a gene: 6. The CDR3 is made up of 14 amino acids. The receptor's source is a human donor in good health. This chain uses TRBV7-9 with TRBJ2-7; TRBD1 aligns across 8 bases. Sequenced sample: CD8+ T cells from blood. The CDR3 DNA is TGTGCCAGCAGCAAGACAGGGGAGAACTACGAGCAGTACTTC. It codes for CASSKTGENYEQYF.